Presented here are 20 T cell receptor beta chains from one specimen sequenced in a study of radiotherapy plus CTLA-4 blockade in lung cancer. Profiled with immunoSEQ multiplex PCR; TCRdb holds only in-frame clones, not every one. The table has about 120,000 clones, about 87% seen once. The sample here was peripheral blood, taken from a patient treated with radiotherapy plus ipilimumab. These TCRs come from a human donor with non-small cell lung cancer that progressed on radiotherapy plus ipilimumab.

This chain uses TRBV7-9 with TRBJ2-2; 8 nucleotides agree with TRBD2. The CDR3 consists of 17 residues. Unmatched junction bases numbered 11, after V lost 0 bases and J lost 8 bases. Germline V gene sequence: CDR1 SEHNR, CDR2 FQNEAQ (reference sequence). CDR3 DNA sequence: TGTGCCAGCAGCTTAGCGAACAAACTAGCGGTCTCGGGGGAGCTGTTTTTT. This encodes CASSLANKLAVSGELFF.

This clone has just one count. The V call is TRBV2, the J call TRBJ1-1; 7 nucleotides agree with TRBD1. CDR3 length: 15 amino acids. Germline loops: CDR1 SNHLY, CDR2 FYNNEI. The J segment lost 2 bases and the V segment lost 6 bases, leaving 9 bases of the junction unmatched. The CDR3 region is CASRPRGQSNTEAFF. The DNA for the CDR3 is TGTGCCAGCAGACCCCGGGGACAGTCAAACACTGAAGCTTTCTTT.

This clone has only one observation. The gene calls are TRBV7-8 and TRBJ2-5; a weak D match, TRBD1 (6 bases). The CDR3 sequence is 15 residues long. The germline gives CDR1 SGHVS, CDR2 FQNEAQ. Trimming left V 5 bases short and J 2 bases short, with 15 bases between. CDR3 DNA sequence: TGTGCCAGCAGCGCCACAGGGAGTCATCAAGAGACCCAGTACTTC. Its translation is CASSATGSHQETQYF. Complete variable domain (other parts from reference TRBV7-8 and TRBJ2-5): GAGVSQSPRYKVAKRGQDVALRCDPISGHVSLFWYQQALGQGPEFLTYFQNEAQLDKSGLPSDRFFAERPEGSVSTLKIQRTQQEDSAVYLCASSATGSHQETQYFGPGTRLLVL.

This chain uses TRBV28 with TRBJ1-5; no clear D. This CDR3 is built from 12 residues. Trimming shortened V by 5 bases and J by 4 bases, and 6 bases separated the two germline ends. Germline V gene sequence: CDR1 MDHEN, CDR2 SYDVKM. The chain's CDR3 is CASSIENQPQHF. The CDR3 bases are TGTGCCAGCAGTATCGAGAATCAGCCCCAGCATTTT.

This chain joins TRBV27 and TRBJ2-7, with TRBD1 as a possible D gene (6 bases). In germline, CDR1 is MNHEY, CDR2 SMNVEV (reference sequence). V lost 8 bases and J 6 bases, leaving 14 bases between the germline ends. This CDR3 spans 12 amino acids. The CDR3 region is CASGRIRGEQYF. The CDR3 DNA follows: TGTGCCAGCGGCCGGATCAGGGGCGAGCAGTACTTC.

The CDR3 protein is CASTTYQPDEKLFF. Here the CDR3 DNA reads TGTGCCAGCACAACTTACCAGCCAGATGAAAAACTGTTTTTT. This sequence joins TRBV6-1 and TRBJ1-4; D unclear. CDR3 length: 14 residues. CDR1 MNHNS and CDR2 SASEGT come from the germline V gene. Trimming stripped 7 bases from V and 6 bases from J, with 15 bases between.

The chain is built from TRBV7-3 and TRBJ2-5, with D hard to call. This CDR3 has 13 residues. CDR1 SGHTA and CDR2 FQGTGA come from the germline V gene. Trimming removed 1 base from V and 1 base from J, with 4 bases in between. As DNA, the CDR3 is TGTGCCAGCAGCTTAATGAGCCAAGAGACCCAGTACTTC. As protein: CASSLMSQETQYF.

The chain uses TRBV6-6 and TRBJ1-2, with 10 bases fitting TRBD1. The CDR3 is 13 amino acids. The trim removed 11 bases at V and 7 bases at J, leaving 10 bases unmatched. CDR1 is MNHNY and CDR2 is SVGAGI in the germline V gene (reference sequence). Here the CDR3 DNA reads TGTGCCGGGAGCGACAGGGGGCTATTTGGCTACACCTTC. It codes for CAGSDRGLFGYTF.

The CDR3 region is CASSFGGTNTEAFF. Here the CDR3 DNA reads TGCGCCAGCAGCTTCGGGGGAACCAACACTGAAGCTTTCTTT. This chain joins TRBV5-1 and TRBJ1-1; D perhaps matches TRBD1 (5 bases). This CDR3 comprises 14 residues. Per germline, CDR1 SGHRS and CDR2 YFSETQ. Trimming cost V 2 bases and J 2 bases, with 10 bases left between them.

V and J are TRBV2 and TRBJ1-1; D ambiguous. Germline V gene sequence: CDR1 SNHLY, CDR2 FYNNEI. The V end was cut by 8 bases, the J end by 8 bases, with 9 bases between. This CDR3 has 10 residues. The CDR3 loop is CASAGREAFF. The CDR3 DNA is TGTGCCAGCGCCGGACGGGAAGCTTTCTTT.

This rearrangement joins TRBV7-9 to TRBJ1-1; D is unclear. V was pared by 1 base and J by 10 bases, with 10 bases between. The CDR3 sequence is 12 residues long. CDR1 SEHNR and CDR2 FQNEAQ come from the germline V gene (reference sequence). The CDR3, as DNA: TGTGCCAGCAGCTTAGAGGCAGCTCGAGCTTTCTTT. It specifies CASSLEAARAFF.

This chain joins TRBV14 and TRBJ2-7; TRBD1 matches at 10 bases. Germline V gene data show CDR1 as SGHDN and CDR2 as FVKESK. CDR3 size: 15 residues. Germline trimming cut 1 base from V and 0 bases from J; bases unmatched to any gene: 0. CDR3 bases: TGTGCCAGCAGCCAAGGGACAGGGGGCTCCTACGAGCAGTACTTC. Its protein product is CASSQGTGGSYEQYF. Variable domain in full (rest from reference TRBV14 and TRBJ2-7): EAGVTQFPSHSVIEKGQTVTLRCDPISGHDNLYWYRRVMGKEIKFLLHFVKESKQDESGMPNNRFLAERTGGTYSTLKVQPAELEDSGVYFCASSQGTGGSYEQYFGPGTRLTVT.

The J gene is TRBJ2-4, the V gene TRBV6-5, with D possibly matching TRBD1 (6 bases). The CDR3 loop spans 16 amino acids. Germline V gives CDR1 MNHEY, CDR2 SVGAGI. Deletions cut 0 bases from V and 1 base from J, with 10 bases between. CDR3 sequence reads: CASSYSPGAAKNIQYF. The CDR3 coding sequence is TGTGCCAGCAGTTACTCTCCAGGGGCGGCCAAAAACATTCAGTACTTC.

This clone was detected only once. V and J are TRBV2 and TRBJ2-5, with D perhaps matching TRBD2 (5 bases). V was pared by 8 bases and J by 7 bases, with 20 bases between. The germline CDR1 and CDR2 sequences are SNHLY and FYNNEI. The CDR3 spans 14 residues. The DNA for the CDR3 is TGTGCCAGCTTCTATCGGGTCCCGGCGGGGACCCAGTACTTC. This sequence encodes CASFYRVPAGTQYF.

This chain connects TRBV2 to TRBJ1-4; tentative D call: TRBD1 (5 bases). With 6 bases removed from V and 7 bases from J, the gap between germline ends came to 18 bases. The CDR3 sequence is 15 residues long. Germline assignment: CDR1 SNHLY and CDR2 FYNNEI. For the CDR3, the DNA is TGTGCCAGCAGGAAAAACGGAGGGGAGAGTGAAAAACTGTTTTTT. Its translation: CASRKNGGESEKLFF. Using reference TRBV2 and TRBJ1-4 for the parts outside the CDR3, the full variable domain is EPEVTQTPSHQVTQMGQEVILRCVPISNHLYFYWYRQILGQKVEFLVSFYNNEISEKSEIFDDQFSVERPDGSNFTLKIRSTKLEDSAMYFCASRKNGGESEKLFFGSGTQLSVL.

The rearrangement uses TRBV4-1 and TRBJ2-2; D is tentatively TRBD1 or TRBD2 (6 bases each). This CDR3 has 16 residues. The V and J ends lost 4 bases and 5 bases respectively, with 17 bases between them. From germline, CDR1 is MGHRA and CDR2 YSYEKL. The CDR3, as DNA: TGCGCCAGCAGCCGGGGAAGGGGGAGCGGGACCGGGGAGCTGTTTTTT. Protein: CASSRGRGSGTGELFF.

The chain has TRBV18 and TRBJ2-5; TRBD1 is a possible D gene (6 bases). Germline CDR1 is KGHSH and CDR2 is LQKENI. V lost 6 bases and J lost 1, with 18 bases in between. CDR3 length: 16 amino acids. The CDR3 sequence is CASSVNLDSLQETQYF. The DNA of the CDR3 is TGTGCCAGCTCCGTCAATTTGGACAGCCTCCAAGAGACCCAGTACTTC.

This clone has a handful of counts. The rearrangement links TRBV5-1 to TRBJ2-1, with D unresolved. This CDR3 spans 15 amino acids. Germline CDR1 is SGHRS and CDR2 is YFSETQ. Trimming shortened V by 4 bases and J by 5 bases, and 16 bases separated the two germline ends. This CDR3 is CASSPPLARHNEQFF. The CDR3 DNA follows: TGCGCCAGCAGCCCTCCCCTGGCGCGCCACAATGAGCAGTTCTTC.

J is TRBJ2-7 and V is TRBV6-1; D possibly corresponds to TRBD2 (7 bases). The ends were cut back, 4 bases at V and 9 bases at J, with 16 bases in the middle. The CDR3 loop spans 13 amino acids. Per germline, CDR1 MNHNS and CDR2 SASEGT. The CDR3 spells CASSAAGGLMQYF. The CDR3 nucleotides are TGTGCCAGCAGTGCCGCCGGGGGGCTAATGCAGTACTTC.

This chain links TRBV6-1 with TRBJ2-7, with 10 bases that match TRBD2. The CDR3 contains 15 residues. CDR1 and CDR2 (germline): MNHNS, SASEGT. The J segment lost 3 bases and the V segment lost 0 bases, leaving 2 bases of the junction unmatched. The CDR3 is CASSEAASGSYEQYF. CDR3 bases: TGTGCCAGCAGTGAAGCGGCTAGCGGGAGCTACGAGCAGTACTTC.